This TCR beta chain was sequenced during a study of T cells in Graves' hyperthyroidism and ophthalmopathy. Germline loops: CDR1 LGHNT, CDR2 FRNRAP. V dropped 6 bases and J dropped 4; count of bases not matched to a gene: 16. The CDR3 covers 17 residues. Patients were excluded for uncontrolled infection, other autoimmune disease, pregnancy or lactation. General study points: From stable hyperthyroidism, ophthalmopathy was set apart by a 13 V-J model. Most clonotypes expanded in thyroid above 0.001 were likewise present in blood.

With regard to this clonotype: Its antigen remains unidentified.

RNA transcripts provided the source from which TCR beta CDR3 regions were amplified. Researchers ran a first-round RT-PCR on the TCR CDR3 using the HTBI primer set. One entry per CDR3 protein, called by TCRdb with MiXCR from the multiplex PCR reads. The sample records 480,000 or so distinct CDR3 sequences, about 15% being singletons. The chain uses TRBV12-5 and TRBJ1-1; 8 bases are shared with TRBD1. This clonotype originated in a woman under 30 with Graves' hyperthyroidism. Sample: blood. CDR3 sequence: CASGLVPTTGVVTEAFF. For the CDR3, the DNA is TGTGCTAGTGGCCTTGTCCCAACGACAGGGGTAGTCACTGAAGCTTTCTTT.